A selection of T cell receptor beta chains follows, all from one sample in a study of blood T cell repertoires in COVID-19. TCRdb keeps only in-frame clones here, not all; method: immunoSEQ multiplex PCR. Here the sample spans 43,000 or so clones, roughly 87% being singletons. Sequencing was performed on peripheral blood. The receptor set was obtained from a man between 60 and 70 years old with active COVID-19. CDR3s include the opening cysteine and the closing phenylalanine or tryptophan. The D gene is left open where the match is weak. Size values are once, few and many counts, or a class for expanded clones, and some rows have none.

D gene: -; CDR3 length: 13; J gene: TRBJ1-1; V gene: TRBV6-5; clone size: few; CDR3 DNA: TGTGCCAGCAGTTACTTGGCGGACACTGAAGCTTTCTTT; CDR3 protein: CASSYLADTEAFF
D gene: -; CDR3 length: 14; J gene: TRBJ2-5; V gene: TRBV10-3; clone size: -; CDR3 DNA: TGTGCCATCAGTGAAGCAGGGGACCAAGAGACCCAGTACTTC; CDR3 protein: CAISEAGDQETQYF
D gene: TRBD1; CDR3 length: 14; J gene: TRBJ2-7; V gene: TRBV28; clone size: -; CDR3 DNA: TGTGCCAGCATCGGGACAGGGGCTACCTACGAGCAGTACTTC; CDR3 protein: CASIGTGATYEQYF
D gene: -; CDR3 length: 16; J gene: TRBJ1-2; V gene: TRBV28; clone size: -; CDR3 DNA: TGTGCCAGCAGTCCCAGGGGCGCCCTAACTAACTATGGCTACACCTTC; CDR3 protein: CASSPRGALTNYGYTF
D gene: -; CDR3 length: 14; J gene: TRBJ1-6; V gene: TRBV7-8; clone size: -; CDR3 DNA: TGTGCCAGCAGCTTAGACGGGTATAATTCACCCCTCCACTTT; CDR3 protein: CASSLDGYNSPLHF
D gene: -; CDR3 length: 15; J gene: TRBJ1-3; V gene: TRBV6-5; clone size: few; CDR3 DNA: TGTGCCAGCAGCTCCCCCGCGGGGATTGGAAACACCATATATTTT; CDR3 protein: CASSSPAGIGNTIYF
D gene: TRBD1; CDR3 length: 13; J gene: TRBJ2-7; V gene: TRBV7-2; clone size: once; CDR3 DNA: TGTGCCAGCAGCAAAACCAGGGGGTCCGAGCAGTACTTC; CDR3 protein: CASSKTRGSEQYF
D gene: -; CDR3 length: 14; J gene: TRBJ2-3; V gene: TRBV28; clone size: -; CDR3 DNA: TGTGCCAGCGAGAACGAAGCTAGCACAGATACGCAGTATTTT; CDR3 protein: CASENEASTDTQYF
D gene: -; CDR3 length: 13; J gene: TRBJ2-1; V gene: TRBV6-6; clone size: -; CDR3 DNA: TGTGCCAGCAGTTACACTCAGACTGGGGCCCAGTTCTTC; CDR3 protein: CASSYTQTGAQFF
D gene: -; CDR3 length: 14; J gene: TRBJ2-2; V gene: TRBV2; clone size: -; CDR3 DNA: TGTGCCAGCAGTGAAGCTAGTGGAGTCGGGGAGCTGTTTTTT; CDR3 protein: CASSEASGVGELFF
D gene: -; CDR3 length: 15; J gene: TRBJ1-5; V gene: TRBV28; clone size: -; CDR3 DNA: TGTGCCAGCAGTGTACTGGGAGAGAGCAATCAGCCCCAGCATTTT; CDR3 protein: CASSVLGESNQPQHF
D gene: TRBD2; CDR3 length: 14; J gene: TRBJ2-5; V gene: TRBV29-1; clone size: -; CDR3 DNA: TGCAGCGCCGGGACTAGCGGGGCAGGGGAGACCCAGTACTTC; CDR3 protein: CSAGTSGAGETQYF
D gene: TRBD1; CDR3 length: 14; J gene: TRBJ2-7; V gene: TRBV18; clone size: -; CDR3 DNA: TGTGCCAGCTCACCGACAGGGGGGATTAACGAGCAGTACTTC; CDR3 protein: CASSPTGGINEQYF
D gene: TRBD1; CDR3 length: 13; J gene: TRBJ1-5; V gene: TRBV19; clone size: -; CDR3 DNA: TGTGCCAGTAGTACCCAGGGGGTCCAGCCCCAGCATTTT; CDR3 protein: CASSTQGVQPQHF
D gene: -; CDR3 length: 12; J gene: TRBJ2-7; V gene: TRBV28; clone size: -; CDR3 DNA: TGTGCCAGCAGTTTGCTACGGGACGAGCAGTACTTC; CDR3 protein: CASSLLRDEQYF
D gene: TRBD2; CDR3 length: 18; J gene: TRBJ2-3; V gene: TRBV4-1; clone size: -; CDR3 DNA: TGCGCCAGCAGCCAAGGTATAATGACTAGCCGTCGCACAGATACGCAGTATTTT; CDR3 protein: CASSQGIMTSRRTDTQYF
D gene: TRBD2; CDR3 length: 14; J gene: TRBJ2-4; V gene: TRBV6-5; clone size: -; CDR3 DNA: TGTGCCCCTGTCGGGGGGGCCGACAAAAACATTCAGTACTTC; CDR3 protein: CAPVGGADKNIQYF
D gene: TRBD1; CDR3 length: 16; J gene: TRBJ2-1; V gene: TRBV24-1; clone size: -; CDR3 DNA: TGTGCCACCAGTGATCCCCGGACAGGGGGCCTCAATGAGCAGTTCTTC; CDR3 protein: CATSDPRTGGLNEQFF
D gene: TRBD1; CDR3 length: 16; J gene: TRBJ2-7; V gene: TRBV14; clone size: few; CDR3 DNA: TGTGCCAGCAGCCGGGGTCCCGGGACAGGCGACTACGAGCAGTACTTC; CDR3 protein: CASSRGPGTGDYEQYF
D gene: -; CDR3 length: 15; J gene: TRBJ1-6; V gene: TRBV3-1/TRBV3-2; clone size: -; CDR3 DNA: TGTGCCAGCAGCTTTGGACAGCCCTATAATTCACCCCTCCACTTT; CDR3 protein: CASSFGQPYNSPLHF
D gene: TRBD1; CDR3 length: 16; J gene: TRBJ2-2; V gene: TRBV7-8; clone size: -; CDR3 DNA: TGTGCCAGCAGCTTACGGGACAGGGTAGAGACCGGGGAGCTGTTTTTT; CDR3 protein: CASSLRDRVETGELFF
D gene: TRBD1; CDR3 length: 13; J gene: TRBJ1-5; V gene: TRBV30; clone size: -; CDR3 DNA: TGTGCCTGGAGTGTACAGGGGAATCAGCCCCAGCATTTT; CDR3 protein: CAWSVQGNQPQHF
D gene: -; CDR3 length: 15; J gene: TRBJ2-1; V gene: TRBV28; clone size: -; CDR3 DNA: TGTGCCAGCAGTTTTGACGACTCCTCCTACAATGAGCAGTTCTTC; CDR3 protein: CASSFDDSSYNEQFF
D gene: -; CDR3 length: 11; J gene: TRBJ2-1; V gene: TRBV20-1; clone size: -; CDR3 DNA: TGCAGCCCAGGGGGGCTGGATGAGCAGTTCTTC; CDR3 protein: CSPGGLDEQFF
D gene: -; CDR3 length: 15; J gene: TRBJ1-6; V gene: TRBV7-2; clone size: -; CDR3 DNA: TGTGCCAGCAGCTATAAAGCCGATTATAATTCACCCCTCCACTTT; CDR3 protein: CASSYKADYNSPLHF
D gene: -; CDR3 length: 13; J gene: TRBJ2-7; V gene: TRBV5-1; clone size: -; CDR3 DNA: TGCGCCAGCAGTATCACAGCCTCCTACGAGCAGTACTTC; CDR3 protein: CASSITASYEQYF
D gene: TRBD1; CDR3 length: 14; J gene: TRBJ1-2; V gene: TRBV5-4; clone size: -; CDR3 DNA: TGTGCCAGCAGCGGGACAGGGTTGGTTAATGGCTACACCTTC; CDR3 protein: CASSGTGLVNGYTF